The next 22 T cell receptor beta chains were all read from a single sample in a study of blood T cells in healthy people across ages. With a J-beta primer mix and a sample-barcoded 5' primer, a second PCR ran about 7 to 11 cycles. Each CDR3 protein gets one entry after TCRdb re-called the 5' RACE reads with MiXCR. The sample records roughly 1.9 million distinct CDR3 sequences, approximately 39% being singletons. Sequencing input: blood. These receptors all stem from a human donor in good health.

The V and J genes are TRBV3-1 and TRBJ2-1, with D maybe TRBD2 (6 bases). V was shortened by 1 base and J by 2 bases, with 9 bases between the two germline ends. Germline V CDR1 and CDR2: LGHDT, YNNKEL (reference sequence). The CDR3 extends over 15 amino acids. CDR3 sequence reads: CASSQGTTPYNEQFF. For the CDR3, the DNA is TGTGCCAGCAGCCAAGGGACTACTCCCTACAATGAGCAGTTCTTC.

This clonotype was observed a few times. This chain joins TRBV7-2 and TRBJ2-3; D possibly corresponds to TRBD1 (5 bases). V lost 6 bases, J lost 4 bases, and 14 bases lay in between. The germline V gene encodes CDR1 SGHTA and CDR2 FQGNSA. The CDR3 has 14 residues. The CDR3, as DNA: TGTGCCAGCAGTCTAATGAAGGGGTCAGATACGCAGTATTTT. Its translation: CASSLMKGSDTQYF.

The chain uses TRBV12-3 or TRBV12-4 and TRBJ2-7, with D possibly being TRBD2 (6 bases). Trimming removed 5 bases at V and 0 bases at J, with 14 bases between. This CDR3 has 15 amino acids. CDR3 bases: TGTGCCAGCAGTGCCACGGGGGTTGCCTCCTACGAGCAGTACTTC. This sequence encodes CASSATGVASYEQYF.

The CDR3 DNA is TGTGCCAGCAGCCAAGGGTTAGGGCCGAATCAGCCCCAGCATTTT. Amino acids: CASSQGLGPNQPQHF. The chain joins TRBV4-2 to TRBJ1-5, with D unresolved. CDR3 length equals 15 residues. CDR1 is LGHNA and CDR2 is YNFKEQ in the germline V gene. V lost 1 base to trimming and J lost 4 bases, with 11 bases between them.

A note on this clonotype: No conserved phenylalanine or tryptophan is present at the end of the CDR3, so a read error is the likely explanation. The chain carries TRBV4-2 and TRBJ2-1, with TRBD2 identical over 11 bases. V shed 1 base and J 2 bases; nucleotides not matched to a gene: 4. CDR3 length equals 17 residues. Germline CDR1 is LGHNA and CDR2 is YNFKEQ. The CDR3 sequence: CASSQATSGGPYNEQFV. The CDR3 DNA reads TGTGCCAGCAGCCAAGCTACTAGCGGGGGACCCTACAATGAGCAGTTCGTC.

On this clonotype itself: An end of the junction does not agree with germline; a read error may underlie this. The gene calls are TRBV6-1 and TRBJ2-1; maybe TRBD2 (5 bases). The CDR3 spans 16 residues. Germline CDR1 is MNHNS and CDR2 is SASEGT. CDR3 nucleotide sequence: TGTGCCAGCAGTAATAGACGAGGAGGTACAAAGAATGGGCAGTTCTTC. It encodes CASSNRRGGTKNGQFF.

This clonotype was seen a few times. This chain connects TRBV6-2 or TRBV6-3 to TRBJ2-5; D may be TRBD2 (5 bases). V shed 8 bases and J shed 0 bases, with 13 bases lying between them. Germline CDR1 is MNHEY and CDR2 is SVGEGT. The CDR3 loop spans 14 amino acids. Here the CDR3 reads CASSTRPYQETQYF. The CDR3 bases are TGTGCCAGCTCTACTAGACCGTACCAAGAGACCCAGTACTTC.

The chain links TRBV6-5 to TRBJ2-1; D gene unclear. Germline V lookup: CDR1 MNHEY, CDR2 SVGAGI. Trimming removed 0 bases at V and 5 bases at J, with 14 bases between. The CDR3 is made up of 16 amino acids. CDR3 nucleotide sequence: TGTGCCAGCAGTTACTCTGGTCCCGGTGGGAACAATGAGCAGTTCTTC. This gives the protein CASSYSGPGGNNEQFF.

CDR3 DNA: TGTGCCAGCAGCTCTTCGACTGAAGAAAAACTGTTTTTT. Translating gives CASSSSTEEKLFF. This chain links TRBV7-9 with TRBJ1-4; D gene unclear. Trimming cost V 4 bases and J 8 bases, with 11 bases left between them. The CDR3 extends over 13 amino acids. CDR1 and CDR2 (germline): SEHNR, FQNEAQ (reference sequence).

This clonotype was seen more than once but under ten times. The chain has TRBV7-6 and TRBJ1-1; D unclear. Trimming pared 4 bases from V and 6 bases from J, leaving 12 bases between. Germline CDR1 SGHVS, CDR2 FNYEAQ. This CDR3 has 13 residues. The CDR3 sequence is CASSSTLISEAFF. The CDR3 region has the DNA TGTGCCAGCAGCTCTACCCTTATATCTGAAGCTTTCTTT.

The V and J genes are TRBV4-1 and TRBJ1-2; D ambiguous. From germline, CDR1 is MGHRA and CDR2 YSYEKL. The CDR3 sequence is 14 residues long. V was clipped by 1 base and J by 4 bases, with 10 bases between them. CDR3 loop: CASSQVGIRYGYTF. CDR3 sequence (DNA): TGCGCCAGCAGCCAAGTTGGGATTCGCTATGGCTACACCTTC.

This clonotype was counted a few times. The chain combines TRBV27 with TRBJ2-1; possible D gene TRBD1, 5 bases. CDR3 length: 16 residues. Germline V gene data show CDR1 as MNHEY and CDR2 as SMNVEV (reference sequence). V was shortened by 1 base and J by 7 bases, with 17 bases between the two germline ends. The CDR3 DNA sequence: TGTGCCAGCAGTTTATGGGTTATGGGGCTAAGGAATGAGCAGTTCTTC. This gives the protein CASSLWVMGLRNEQFF.

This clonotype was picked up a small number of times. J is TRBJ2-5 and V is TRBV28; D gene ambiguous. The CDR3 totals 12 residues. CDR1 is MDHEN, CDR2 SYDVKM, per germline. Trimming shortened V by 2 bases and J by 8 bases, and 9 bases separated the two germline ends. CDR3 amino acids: CASSLRQPTQYF. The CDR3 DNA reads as TGTGCCAGCAGTTTACGGCAGCCCACCCAGTACTTC.

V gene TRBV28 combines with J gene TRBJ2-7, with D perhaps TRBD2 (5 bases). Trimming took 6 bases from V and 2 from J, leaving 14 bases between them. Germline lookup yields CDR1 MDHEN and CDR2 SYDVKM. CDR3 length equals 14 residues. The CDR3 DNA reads TGTGCCAGCAGCACCGGGATTCTTCCCTACGAGCAGTACTTC. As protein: CASSTGILPYEQYF.

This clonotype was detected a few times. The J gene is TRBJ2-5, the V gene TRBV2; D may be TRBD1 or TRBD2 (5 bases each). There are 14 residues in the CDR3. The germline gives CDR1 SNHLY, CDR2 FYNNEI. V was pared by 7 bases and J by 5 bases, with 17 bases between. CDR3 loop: CASTGFGDGETQYF. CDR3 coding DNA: TGTGCCAGCACTGGGTTTGGGGACGGGGAGACCCAGTACTTC.

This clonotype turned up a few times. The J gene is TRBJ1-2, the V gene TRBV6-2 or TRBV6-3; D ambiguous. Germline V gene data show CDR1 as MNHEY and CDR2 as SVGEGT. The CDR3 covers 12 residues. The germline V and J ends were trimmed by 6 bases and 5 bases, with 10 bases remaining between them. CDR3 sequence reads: CASSYQAYGYTF. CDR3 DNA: TGTGCCAGCAGCTACCAGGCGTATGGCTACACCTTC.

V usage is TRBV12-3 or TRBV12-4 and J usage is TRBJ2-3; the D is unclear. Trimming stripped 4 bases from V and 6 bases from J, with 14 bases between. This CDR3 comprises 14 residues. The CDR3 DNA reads TGTGCCAGCAGTTCACCGTTCCTAGGGGATACGCAGTATTTT. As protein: CASSSPFLGDTQYF.

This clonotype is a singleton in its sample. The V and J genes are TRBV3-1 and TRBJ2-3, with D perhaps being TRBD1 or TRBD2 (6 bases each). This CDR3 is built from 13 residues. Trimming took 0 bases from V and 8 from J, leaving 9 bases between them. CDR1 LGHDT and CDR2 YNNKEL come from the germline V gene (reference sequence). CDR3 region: CASSQEGGVTQYF. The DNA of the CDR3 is TGTGCCAGCAGCCAAGAGGGGGGCGTTACGCAGTATTTT.

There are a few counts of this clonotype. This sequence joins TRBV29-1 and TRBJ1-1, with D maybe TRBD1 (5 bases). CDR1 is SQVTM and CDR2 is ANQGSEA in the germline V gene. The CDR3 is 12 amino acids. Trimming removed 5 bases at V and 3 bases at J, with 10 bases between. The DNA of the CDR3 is TGCAGCGTTACAGGTATTTACACTGAAGCTTTCTTT. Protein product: CSVTGIYTEAFF.

CDR3: CASSPFDRVGGYTF. CDR3 bases: TGTGCCAGCTCACCGTTCGACAGGGTCGGTGGCTACACCTTC. V usage is TRBV18 and J usage is TRBJ1-2; the match to TRBD1 covers 7 bases. The germline V gene encodes CDR1 KGHSH and CDR2 LQKENI. The CDR3 covers 14 residues. V was pared by 3 bases and J by 7 bases, with 8 bases of the junction left unmatched.

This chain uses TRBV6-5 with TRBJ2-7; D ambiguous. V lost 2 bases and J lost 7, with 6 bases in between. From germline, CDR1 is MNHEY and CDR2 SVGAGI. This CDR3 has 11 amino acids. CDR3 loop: CASSYEWEQYF. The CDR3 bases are TGTGCCAGCAGTTACGAGTGGGAGCAGTACTTC.

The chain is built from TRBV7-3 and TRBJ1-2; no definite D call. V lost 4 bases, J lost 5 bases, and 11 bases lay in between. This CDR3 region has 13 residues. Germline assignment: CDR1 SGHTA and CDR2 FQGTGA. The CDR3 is CASSSGMLYGYTF. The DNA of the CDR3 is TGTGCCAGCAGCTCCGGCATGCTATATGGCTACACCTTC.